Following are 10 T cell receptor beta chains from one sample sequenced in a study of CD8+ T cells in alopecia areata. RNA, once extracted, was reverse transcribed into cDNA for use as the sequencing template. Profiling relied on immunoSEQ multiplex PCR, and the TCRdb table lists in-frame clones only, not all of them. The sample consists of 150,000 to 200,000 clones, more than 55% of them appearing once. Treatment given: oral pan-JAK inhibitor, 5-10 mg twice daily. Material: CD4+ T cells sorted from blood, obtained at roughly week 49, from a patient treated with tofacitinib. The receptors here all came from a human donor with alopecia areata.

CDR3 loop: CASSMIRGSYGYTF. CDR3 sequence (DNA): TGTGCCAGCAGTATGATCAGGGGCTCATATGGCTACACCTTC. J is TRBJ1-2 and V is TRBV27, with D possibly being TRBD1 (6 bases). CDR3 length: 14 residues. Germline V gene lookup returns CDR1 MNHEY and CDR2 SMNVEV (reference sequence). V lost 5 bases and J 5 bases, leaving 15 bases between the germline ends.

The V call is TRBV7-6, the J call TRBJ2-1, with 10 bases aligning to TRBD2. This CDR3 is built from 16 residues. V was pared by 1 base and J by 5 bases, with 5 bases of the junction left unmatched. The germline V gene has CDR1 SGHVS and CDR2 FNYEAQ. The CDR3 spells CASSLGVAGGHNEQFF. The CDR3 bases are TGTGCCAGCAGCTTAGGAGTAGCGGGGGGCCACAATGAGCAGTTCTTC.

This clone is a singleton in its sample. The V gene is TRBV2, the J gene TRBJ1-5, with TRBD1 matching over 8 bases. CDR1 and CDR2 from the germline V gene are SNHLY and FYNNEI. V lost 3 bases, J lost 8 bases, and 6 bases stayed unmatched. The CDR3 consists of 14 residues. CDR3 coding DNA: TGTGCCAGCAGTGACTGGACAGGGAGGAAGCCCCAGCATTTT. Translated: CASSDWTGRKPQHF.

The rearrangement links TRBV11-2 to TRBJ2-7; D not resolved. The V end was cut by 3 bases, the J end by 2 bases, with 5 bases between. The CDR3 runs to 12 residues. Looked up from germline, CDR1 is SGHAT and CDR2 is FQNNGV. DNA for the CDR3: TGTGCCAGCAGCTTTACTCCCTACGAGCAGTACTTC. This codes for CASSFTPYEQYF.

This clone showed up just a few times. This same CDR3 is encoded by further DNA sequences in the sample. The V call is TRBV29-1, the J call TRBJ2-6; 9 bases are shared with TRBD1. CDR1 is SQVTM and CDR2 is ANQGSEA in the germline V gene. The trim removed 6 bases at V and 0 bases at J, leaving 6 bases unmatched. The CDR3 has 16 residues. The CDR3 DNA reads TGCAGCGTAGTAGGGACAGGGTCCTCTGGGGCCAACGTCCTGACTTTC. Translation: CSVVGTGSSGANVLTF.

This clone was seen a few times. The chain combines TRBV2 with TRBJ2-5; 9 nucleotides align to TRBD1. Per germline, CDR1 SNHLY and CDR2 FYNNEI. Unmatched junction bases numbered 5, after V lost 3 bases and J lost 3 bases. This CDR3 has 15 amino acids. DNA of the CDR3: TGTGCCAGCAGTGATGTTGGACAGGGGAAAGAGACCCAGTACTTC. It specifies CASSDVGQGKETQYF.

The V call is TRBV29-1, the J call TRBJ1-2; 9 nucleotides agree with TRBD1. V trimming: 4 bases; J trimming: 8 bases; junction bases outside the gene matches: 17. The length of the CDR3 is 16 residues. Germline values: CDR1 SQVTM, CDR2 ANQGSEA. CDR3 DNA sequence: TGCAGCGTTGGTTTCGGACGACCACAGGGGGCTCACGGCTACACCTTC. Encoded protein: CSVGFGRPQGAHGYTF.

This clone was observed once. The gene calls are TRBV4-3 and TRBJ1-2; the D gene is possibly TRBD1 (6 bases). The CDR3 has 16 amino acids. Trimming cost V 2 bases and J 3 bases, with 16 bases left between them. Germline V lookup: CDR1 LGHNA, CDR2 YSLEER. The CDR3, as DNA: TGCGCCAGCAGCCAACACCCTGGGGGGGCTGACTATGGCTACACCTTC. This sequence encodes CASSQHPGGADYGYTF.

The V call is TRBV4-3, the J call TRBJ1-2, with 9 bases identical to TRBD1. CDR1 LGHNA and CDR2 YSLEER come from the germline V gene. V shed 1 base and J 7 bases; nucleotides not matched to a gene: 4. There are 14 residues in the CDR3. CDR3 residues: CASSQGDRVSGYTF. In DNA, the CDR3 is TGCGCCAGCAGCCAAGGGGACAGGGTGTCTGGCTACACCTTC.

J is TRBJ1-2 and V is TRBV7-2, with no clear D. V was clipped by 5 bases and J by 1 base, with 5 bases between them. The germline gives CDR1 SGHTA, CDR2 FQGNSA. The CDR3 is made up of 12 amino acids. CDR3 in DNA: TGTGCCAGCAGCGGCGGTAACTATGGCTACACCTTC. Amino acids: CASSGGNYGYTF.